This T cell receptor (beta chain) was documented in a study of T cell responses to AZD1222 COVID-19 vaccine. General observations from the study: Regions 160-218 and 743-854 dominated among vaccine-associated CD4 TCRs spanning spike. Among spike-specific TCRs, nearly half reportedly target unmutated variant regions. Females made up more of the donors, who were largely white British, and clonal diversity may have come out too low.

Of note for this clone: Antigen: not known.

The method was immunoSEQ multiplex PCR; TCRdb's version includes in-frame clones alone and lacks a portion of them. The repertoire table contains about 140,000 clones. Germline lookup yields CDR1 MNHEY and CDR2 SVGAGI. Trimming left V 5 bases short and J 0 bases short, with 11 bases between. The length of the CDR3 is 15 residues. Input material: peripheral blood. J is TRBJ2-1 and V is TRBV6-5; possibly TRBD2 for D (7 bases). This receptor was obtained from an adult in good health. DNA for the CDR3: TGTGCCAGCAGTCGGGGGGCCAGCTCCTACAATGAGCAGTTCTTC. As protein: CASSRGASSYNEQFF.